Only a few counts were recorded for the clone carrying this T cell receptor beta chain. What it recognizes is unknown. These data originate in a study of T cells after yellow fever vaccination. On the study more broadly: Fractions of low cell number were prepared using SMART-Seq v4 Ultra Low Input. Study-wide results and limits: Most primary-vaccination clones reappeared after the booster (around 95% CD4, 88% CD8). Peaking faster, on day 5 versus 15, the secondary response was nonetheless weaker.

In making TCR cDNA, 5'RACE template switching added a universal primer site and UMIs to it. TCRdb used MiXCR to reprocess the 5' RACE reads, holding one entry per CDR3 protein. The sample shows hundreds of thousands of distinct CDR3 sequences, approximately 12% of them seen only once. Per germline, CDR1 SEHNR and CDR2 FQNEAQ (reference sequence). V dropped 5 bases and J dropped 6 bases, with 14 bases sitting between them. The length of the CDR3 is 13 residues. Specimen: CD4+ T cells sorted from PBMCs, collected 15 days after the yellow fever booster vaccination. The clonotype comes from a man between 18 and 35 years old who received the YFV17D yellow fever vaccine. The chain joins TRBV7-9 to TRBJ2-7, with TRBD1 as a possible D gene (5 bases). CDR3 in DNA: TGTGCCAGCAGCGTCCGCCAGGGAAGCGAGCAGTACTTC. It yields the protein CASSVRQGSEQYF.